The T cell receptor (beta chain) under discussion was sequenced for a study of blood T cell repertoires in COVID-19. About the study: PBMCs, B-cell-depleted T cells, or T cells provided the cDNA or gDNA that made up the material.

For this clone: The same CDR3 arises from other DNA sequences in this sample as well.

The V and J ends lost 1 base and 8 bases respectively, with 20 bases between them. The germline CDR1 and CDR2 sequences are SGHTA and FQGNSA. This CDR3 has 16 residues. The repertoire was sequenced with immunoSEQ multiplex PCR; TCRdb's copy has only in-frame clones and lacks some. The repertoire has approximately 190,000 clones, around four fifths of them found once; the top ten carry 20%. Material: peripheral blood. The chain uses TRBV7-2 and TRBJ1-2; D not certain. The receptor was derived from a human donor in a cohort sampled during active COVID-19. CDR3 sequence (DNA): TGTGCCAGCAGCTTAGTAGGTTCGGGCAACGGGAGGGGCTACACCTTC. Translating gives CASSLVGSGNGRGYTF. The full variable domain, with the rest looked up from reference TRBV7-2 and TRBJ1-2, is GAGVSQSPSNKVTEKGKDVELRCDPISGHTALYWYRQSLGQGLEFLIYFQGNSAPDKSGLPSDRFSAERTGGSVSTLTIQRTQQEDSAVYLCASSLVGSGNGRGYTFGSGTRLTVV.